One sample yielded the 15 T cell receptor beta chains listed below, sequenced in a study of cytomegalovirus exposure and HLA in healthy donors. The PCR was carried out with 60 Vbeta primers and 13 Jbeta primers. Data came from immunoSEQ multiplex PCR; TCRdb stores just in-frame clones and leaves some out. The sample has over 200,000 clones, roughly 79% seen once. The sequenced material came from PBMCs. The source of these receptors is a middle-aged woman in good health and CMV-seronegative.

The gene calls are TRBV7-6 and TRBJ2-3, with 8 bases lining up with TRBD2. Unmatched junction bases numbered 16, after V lost 5 bases and J lost 0 bases. The CDR3 loop spans 19 amino acids. The germline gives CDR1 SGHVS, CDR2 FNYEAQ. The CDR3 region has the DNA TGTGCCAGCAGCCGGGGGGGGACCACCTCTCTTCCTAGCACAGATACGCAGTATTTT. It encodes CASSRGGTTSLPSTDTQYF.

V and J are TRBV7-9 and TRBJ1-1; 7 bases agree with TRBD1. Germline V CDR1 and CDR2: SEHNR, FQNEAQ (reference sequence). The J segment lost 3 bases and the V segment lost 10 bases, leaving 11 bases of the junction unmatched. This CDR3 contains 14 residues. CDR3 region: CATKRGPRDTEAFF. The CDR3, as DNA: TGTGCCACAAAAAGGGGGCCGCGGGACACTGAAGCTTTCTTT.

This chain links TRBV18 with TRBJ1-1, with a weak D call TRBD1 (6 bases). The V and J ends lost 5 bases and 1 base respectively, with 14 bases between them. This CDR3 comprises 15 residues. CDR1 and CDR2 from the germline V gene are KGHSH and LQKENI. The CDR3 region is CASSTQQGWNTEAFF. CDR3 DNA sequence: TGTGCCAGCTCAACCCAACAGGGCTGGAACACTGAAGCTTTCTTT.

This clone was seen a few times. CDR3 nucleotides: TGCGCCAGCAGCTCTATGAGGGAGGATGAAAAACTGTTTTTT. Its protein product is CASSSMREDEKLFF. The chain links TRBV4-3 to TRBJ1-4; D is uncertain. This CDR3 is 14 amino acids long. Germline loops: CDR1 LGHNA, CDR2 YSLEER. V was clipped by 5 bases and J by 6 bases, with 13 bases between them.

V is TRBV6-1 and J is TRBJ1-4; D ambiguous. The CDR3 has 12 amino acids. Trimming took off 5 bases at V and 8 bases at J, with 9 bases between the two ends. The germline gives CDR1 MNHNS, CDR2 SASEGT. CDR3 loop: CASSLEREKLFF. For the CDR3, the DNA is TGTGCCAGCAGTCTGGAGCGAGAAAAACTGTTTTTT.

The chain is built from TRBV5-6 and TRBJ2-7; 8 nucleotides align to TRBD1. The germline CDR1 and CDR2 sequences are SGHDT and YYEEEE. The CDR3 runs to 15 residues. The V gene end was trimmed by 0 bases and the J gene end by 3 bases; junction bases not matched to a gene: 5. CDR3 DNA sequence: TGTGCCAGCAGCTTGGCAGCTACAGGGGGCTACGAGCAGTACTTC. This encodes CASSLAATGGYEQYF.

This clone has a single count. An end of the junction differs from the germline gene, which may be a read error. This sequence joins TRBV15 and TRBJ1-3; no definite D call. This CDR3 is 15 amino acids long. The germline V gene has CDR1 LNHNV and CDR2 YYDKDF (reference sequence). The chain's CDR3 is CAISREQNLGNTIYF. CDR3 in DNA: TGTGCCATCAGCAGAGAACAAAATCTCGGAAACACCATATATTTT.

The genes are TRBV30 and TRBJ1-5, with TRBD1 as a possible D gene (5 bases). Germline V gene data show CDR1 as GTSNPN and CDR2 as SVGIG (reference sequence). Trimming left V 5 bases short and J 5 bases short, with 16 bases between. The length of the CDR3 is 14 residues. The CDR3 sequence is CAWAPGTHDQPQHF. The CDR3 DNA reads TGTGCCTGGGCCCCCGGGACTCATGATCAGCCCCAGCATTTT. The variable domain in full, completed from reference TRBV30 and TRBJ1-5, reads SQTIHQWPATLVQPVGSPLSLECTVEGTSNPNLYWYRQAAGRGLQLLFYSVGIGQISSEVPQNLSASRPQDRQFILSSKKLLLSDSGFYLCAWAPGTHDQPQHFGDGTRLSIL.

V gene TRBV27 combines with J gene TRBJ2-3; no reliable D call. V lost 1 base, J lost 2 bases, and 10 bases lay in between. The CDR3 sequence is 15 residues long. The germline V gene encodes CDR1 MNHEY and CDR2 SMNVEV (reference sequence). The CDR3 reads CASSLFPKLTDTQYF. The CDR3 region has the DNA TGTGCCAGCAGTTTATTCCCTAAACTCACAGATACGCAGTATTTT.

V usage is TRBV7-2 and J usage is TRBJ2-7; 7 positions match TRBD1. This CDR3 region has 13 residues. CDR1 SGHTA and CDR2 FQGNSA come from the germline V gene. Trimming removed 5 bases from V and 6 bases from J; junction bases left unmatched: 7. Here the CDR3 reads CASSQGQTAEQYF. As DNA, the CDR3 is TGTGCCAGCAGCCAGGGACAGACGGCCGAGCAGTACTTC.

The rearrangement uses TRBV9 and TRBJ1-1, with no clear D. Trimming took 2 bases from V and 1 from J, leaving 6 bases between them. This CDR3 has 13 amino acids. Per the germline V gene, CDR1 is SGDLS and CDR2 is YYNGEE. The CDR3 spells CASSVFGNTEAFF. DNA of the CDR3: TGTGCCAGCAGCGTTTTCGGGAACACTGAAGCTTTCTTT.

This clone has a handful of counts. The chain is built from TRBV2 and TRBJ2-5; TRBD2 might be the D (5 bases). CDR1 is SNHLY and CDR2 is FYNNEI in the germline V gene. The V end was cut by 8 bases, the J end by 5 bases, with 18 bases between. The length of the CDR3 is 14 residues. This CDR3 reads CASEKTSTQETQYF. The CDR3 nucleotides are TGTGCCAGCGAGAAAACTAGTACCCAGGAGACCCAGTACTTC.

The genes are TRBV28 and TRBJ2-7, with TRBD2 matching over 10 bases. Looked up from germline, CDR1 is MDHEN and CDR2 is SYDVKM. This CDR3 region has 15 residues. V lost 5 bases and J lost 5; bases outside the gene matches: 9. The CDR3 DNA is TGTGCCAGCAGTCCTCATAGCGGGGGGATCAACGAGCAGTACTTC. Residues: CASSPHSGGINEQYF.

The chain joins TRBV15 to TRBJ2-7; tentative D call: TRBD1 (6 bases). With 1 base removed from V and 6 bases from J, the gap between germline ends came to 16 bases. Germline values: CDR1 LNHNV, CDR2 YYDKDF (reference sequence). CDR3 size: 15 residues. CDR3 region: CATSRGADRPGEQYF. The CDR3 DNA follows: TGTGCCACCAGCAGAGGGGCCGACAGGCCGGGCGAGCAGTACTTC.

The chain has TRBV4-1 and TRBJ1-4; TRBD1 matches at 7 bases. The CDR3 has 15 residues. Germline V gene data show CDR1 as MGHRA and CDR2 as YSYEKL. The trim removed 0 bases at V and 6 bases at J, leaving 4 bases unmatched. The CDR3 loop reads CASSQDGTAHEKLFF. The CDR3, as DNA: TGCGCCAGCAGCCAAGATGGGACAGCTCATGAAAAACTGTTTTTT.